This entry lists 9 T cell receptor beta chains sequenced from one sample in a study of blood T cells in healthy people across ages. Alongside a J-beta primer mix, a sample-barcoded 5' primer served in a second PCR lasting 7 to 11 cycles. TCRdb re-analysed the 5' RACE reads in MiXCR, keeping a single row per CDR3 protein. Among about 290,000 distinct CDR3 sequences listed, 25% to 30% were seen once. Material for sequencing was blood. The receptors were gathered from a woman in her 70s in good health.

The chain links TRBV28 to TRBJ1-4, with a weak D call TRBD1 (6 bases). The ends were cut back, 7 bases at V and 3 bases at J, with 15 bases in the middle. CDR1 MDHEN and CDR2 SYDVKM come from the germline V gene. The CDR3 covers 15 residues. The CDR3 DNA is TGTGCCAGCACCAGCAGGGGAATGGCTAATGAAAAACTGTTTTTT. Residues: CASTSRGMANEKLFF.

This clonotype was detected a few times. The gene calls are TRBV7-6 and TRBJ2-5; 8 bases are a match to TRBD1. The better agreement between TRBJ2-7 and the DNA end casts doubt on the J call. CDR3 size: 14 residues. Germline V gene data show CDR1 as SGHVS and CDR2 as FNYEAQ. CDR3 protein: CASSSTGVPYEQYF. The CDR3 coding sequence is TGTGCCAGCAGTTCGACAGGGGTCCCCTACGAGCAGTACTTC.

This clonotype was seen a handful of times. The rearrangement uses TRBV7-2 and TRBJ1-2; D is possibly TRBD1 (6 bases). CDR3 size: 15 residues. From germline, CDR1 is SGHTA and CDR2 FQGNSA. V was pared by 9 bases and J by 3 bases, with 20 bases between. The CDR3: CASTLGAGTDYGYTF. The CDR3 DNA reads TGTGCCAGTACCCTGGGGGCGGGCACCGACTATGGCTACACCTTC. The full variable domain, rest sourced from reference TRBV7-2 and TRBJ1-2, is GAGVSQSPSNKVTEKGKDVELRCDPISGHTALYWYRQSLGQGLEFLIYFQGNSAPDKSGLPSDRFSAERTGGSVSTLTIQRTQQEDSAVYLCASTLGAGTDYGYTFGSGTRLTVV.

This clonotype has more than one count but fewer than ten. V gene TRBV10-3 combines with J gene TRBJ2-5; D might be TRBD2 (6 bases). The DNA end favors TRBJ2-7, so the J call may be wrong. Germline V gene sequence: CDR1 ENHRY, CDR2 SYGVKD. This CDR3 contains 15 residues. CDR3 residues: CAIKGGLTSSYEQYF. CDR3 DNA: TGTGCCATCAAAGGAGGGTTGACGAGCTCCTACGAGCAGTACTTC.

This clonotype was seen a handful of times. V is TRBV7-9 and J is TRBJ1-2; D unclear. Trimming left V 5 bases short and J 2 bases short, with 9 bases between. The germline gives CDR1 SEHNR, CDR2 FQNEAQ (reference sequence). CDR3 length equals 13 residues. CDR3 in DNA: TGTGCCAGCAGCCCGGCGGGAAACTATGGCTACACCTTC. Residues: CASSPAGNYGYTF.

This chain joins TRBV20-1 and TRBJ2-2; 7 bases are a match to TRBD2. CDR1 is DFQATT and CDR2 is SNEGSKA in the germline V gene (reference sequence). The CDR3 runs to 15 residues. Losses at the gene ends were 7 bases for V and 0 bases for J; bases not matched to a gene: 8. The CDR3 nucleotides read TGCAGTGTCGGCGGGGGACTATCGAACACCGGGGAGCTGTTTTTT. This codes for CSVGGGLSNTGELFF.

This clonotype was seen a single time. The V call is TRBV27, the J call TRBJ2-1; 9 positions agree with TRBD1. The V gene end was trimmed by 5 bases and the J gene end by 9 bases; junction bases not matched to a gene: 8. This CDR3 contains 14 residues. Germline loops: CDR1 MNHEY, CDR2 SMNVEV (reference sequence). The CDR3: CASSPTGGRSEQFF. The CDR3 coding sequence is TGTGCCAGCAGTCCGACAGGGGGGAGGAGTGAGCAGTTCTTC.

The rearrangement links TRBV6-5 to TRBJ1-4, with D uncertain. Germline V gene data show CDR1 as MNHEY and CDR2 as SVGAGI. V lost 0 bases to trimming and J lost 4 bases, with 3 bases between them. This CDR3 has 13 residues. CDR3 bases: TGTGCCAGCAGTTACTCGGTTAATGAAAAACTGTTTTTT. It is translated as CASSYSVNEKLFF.

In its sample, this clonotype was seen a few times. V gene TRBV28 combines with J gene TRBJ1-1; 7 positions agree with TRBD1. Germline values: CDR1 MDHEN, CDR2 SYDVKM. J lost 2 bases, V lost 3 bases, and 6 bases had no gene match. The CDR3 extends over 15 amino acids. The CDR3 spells CASSLTGSSNTEAFF. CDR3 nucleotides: TGTGCCAGCAGTTTGACAGGGAGCTCTAACACTGAAGCTTTCTTT.